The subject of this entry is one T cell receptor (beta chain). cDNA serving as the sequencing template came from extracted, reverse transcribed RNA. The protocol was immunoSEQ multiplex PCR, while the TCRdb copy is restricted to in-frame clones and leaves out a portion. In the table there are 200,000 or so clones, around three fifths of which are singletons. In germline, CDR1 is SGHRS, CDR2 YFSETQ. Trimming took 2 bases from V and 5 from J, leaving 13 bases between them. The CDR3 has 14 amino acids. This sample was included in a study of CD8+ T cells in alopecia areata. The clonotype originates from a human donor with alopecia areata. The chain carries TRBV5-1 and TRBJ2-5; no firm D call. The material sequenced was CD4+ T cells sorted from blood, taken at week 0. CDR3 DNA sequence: TGCGCCAGCAGCTTCGGCAGGTTCGGGGAGACCCAGTACTTC. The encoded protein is CASSFGRFGETQYF.